These 15 T cell receptor beta chains share one sample of origin, sequenced in a study of blood T cell repertoires in COVID-19. Sequencing was performed with immunoSEQ multiplex PCR; in TCRdb, only in-frame clones are kept and a portion is missing. The sample has some 200,000 clones; 75% to 90% are singletons. Source material: peripheral blood. These receptors all stem from a woman aged 55-70 years with acute or convalescent COVID-19.

This clone was counted a single time. The V and J genes are TRBV6-6 and TRBJ2-3; 11 bases map to TRBD2. V trimming: 5 bases; J trimming: 1 base; junction bases outside the gene matches: 11. This CDR3 is 18 amino acids long. Germline CDR1 is MNHNY and CDR2 is SVGAGI (reference sequence). CDR3: CASSPLPLAGVGTDTQYF. In DNA, the CDR3 is TGTGCCAGCAGTCCCCTTCCACTAGCGGGAGTTGGCACAGATACGCAGTATTTT.

This rearrangement joins TRBV9 to TRBJ2-5, with TRBD2 matching 10 bases. The germline CDR1 and CDR2 sequences are SGDLS and YYNGEE. The CDR3 contains 15 residues. Germline trimming cut 4 bases from V and 2 bases from J; bases unmatched to any gene: 5. The CDR3 DNA follows: TGTGCCAGCAGCAAGCTAGCGGGAGTACAAGAGACCCAGTACTTC. Its protein is CASSKLAGVQETQYF.

The chain joins TRBV11-2 to TRBJ2-7; 11 bases map to TRBD2. V lost 5 bases and J lost 3; bases outside the gene matches: 12. Per the germline V gene, CDR1 is SGHAT and CDR2 is FQNNGV. CDR3 length: 17 amino acids. In DNA form, the CDR3 reads TGTGCCAGCAGCCCCATACCCGGGACTAGCGGTCTCTACGAGCAGTACTTC. It specifies CASSPIPGTSGLYEQYF.

The table lists this clone with a few counts. The chain links TRBV6-5 to TRBJ2-3; TRBD1 agrees at 9 bases. CDR1 is MNHEY, CDR2 SVGAGI, per germline. Trimming removed 6 bases from V and 2 bases from J; junction bases left unmatched: 6. CDR3 size: 15 residues. The CDR3 DNA reads TGTGCCAGCAGCCGTGGACAGGGGACCACAGATACGCAGTATTTT. It is translated as CASSRGQGTTDTQYF.

Only one count was recorded for this clone. J is TRBJ2-3 and V is TRBV5-5; 8 bases match TRBD2. The CDR3 runs 15 residues. CDR1 and CDR2 from the germline V gene are SGHKS and YYEKEE (reference sequence). V trimming: 6 bases; J trimming: 1 base; junction bases outside the gene matches: 7. The CDR3 spells CASIPGTRGTDTQYF. CDR3 bases: TGTGCCAGCATCCCAGGGACTAGGGGCACAGATACGCAGTATTTT.

This clone was observed a handful of times. This chain uses TRBV4-2 with TRBJ2-2; maybe TRBD1 (6 bases). V was pared by 1 base and J by 6 bases, with 15 bases between. The CDR3 is 16 amino acids. In germline, CDR1 is LGHNA, CDR2 YNFKEQ. CDR3 coding DNA: TGTGCCAGCAGCCAAGTGATCAGGGGACGGGCCGGGGAGCTGTTTTTT. Its translation: CASSQVIRGRAGELFF.

V is TRBV28 and J is TRBJ1-5; 9 nucleotides align to TRBD1. This CDR3 is 15 amino acids long. Germline trimming cut 4 bases from V and 0 bases from J; bases unmatched to any gene: 1. The germline V gene has CDR1 MDHEN and CDR2 SYDVKM. The DNA for the CDR3 is TGTGCCAGCAGTTCGACAGGGGGTAGCAATCAGCCCCAGCATTTT. This encodes CASSSTGGSNQPQHF.

The chain uses TRBV25-1 and TRBJ1-5; D may be TRBD1 (5 bases). This CDR3 is built from 13 residues. V lost 8 bases and J lost 6, with 14 bases in between. CDR1 is MGHDK and CDR2 is SYGVNS in the germline V gene. In nucleotides, the CDR3 is TGTGCCAGCTCCGGGGGGGTGGGTCAGCCCCAGCATTTT. It specifies CASSGGVGQPQHF.

The chain is built from TRBV30 and TRBJ2-3; perhaps TRBD2 as D (5 bases). This CDR3 contains 17 residues. V gave up 0 bases and J gave up 0 bases, with 16 bases separating them. Germline CDR1 is GTSNPN and CDR2 is SVGIG (reference sequence). CDR3 DNA sequence: TGTGCCTGGAGTGTACGGATCGGAACGGGGAGCACAGATACGCAGTATTTT. Protein sequence: CAWSVRIGTGSTDTQYF.

This chain connects TRBV27 to TRBJ2-5, with 9 bases matching TRBD1. In germline, CDR1 is MNHEY, CDR2 SMNVEV (reference sequence). This CDR3 has 15 amino acids. The trim removed 0 bases at V and 4 bases at J, leaving 3 bases unmatched. Here the CDR3 DNA reads TGTGCCAGCAGTTTATCCGGGACAGGGCGAGAGACCCAGTACTTC. Encoded protein: CASSLSGTGRETQYF.

This chain joins TRBV24-1 and TRBJ2-1, with 11 bases identical to TRBD1. Germline CDR1 and CDR2: KGHDR and SFDVKD. This CDR3 spans 15 amino acids. The trim removed 3 bases at V and 8 bases at J, leaving 5 bases unmatched. The CDR3 DNA is TGTGCCACCAGTGATAGTGGACAGGGGGCGGATGAGCAGTTCTTC. Translating gives CATSDSGQGADEQFF.

CDR3 amino acids: CAIREGGTSNKAFF. The CDR3 region has the DNA TGTGCCATCAGGGAGGGGGGGACCTCTAATAAAGCTTTCTTT. The rearrangement uses TRBV10-3 and TRBJ1-1; TRBD1 might be the D (6 bases). The V and J ends lost 6 bases and 9 bases respectively, with 20 bases between them. The CDR3 is 14 amino acids. Germline lookup yields CDR1 ENHRY and CDR2 SYGVKD.

This clone has only one observation. The genes are TRBV2 and TRBJ1-2; TRBD1 aligns across 10 bases. CDR3 length: 14 residues. With V trimmed by 7 bases and J by 3 bases, 5 bases remained unmatched. Per the germline V gene, CDR1 is SNHLY and CDR2 is FYNNEI. The CDR3 nucleotides read TGTGCCAGCATTGGACAGGGGGACTACTATGGCTACACCTTC. Encoded protein: CASIGQGDYYGYTF.

This chain connects TRBV19 to TRBJ1-2; D ambiguous. The CDR3 runs to 13 residues. V shed 4 bases and J shed 7 bases, with 13 bases lying between them. From germline, CDR1 is LNHDA and CDR2 SQIVND (reference sequence). In DNA form, the CDR3 reads TGTGCCAGTAGTAGCCGCAGAAATACTGGCTACACCTTC. Protein sequence: CASSSRRNTGYTF.

The V gene is TRBV7-9, the J gene TRBJ2-2; no firm D call. V was shortened by 7 bases and J by 3 bases, with 12 bases between the two germline ends. CDR1 SEHNR and CDR2 FQNEAQ come from the germline V gene (reference sequence). The CDR3 spans 14 residues. This CDR3 is CASTETRDTGELFF. In DNA form, the CDR3 reads TGTGCCAGCACCGAAACCCGGGACACCGGGGAGCTGTTTTTT.